One and the same sample provided the 24 T cell receptor beta chains below, sequenced in a study of glioma-infiltrating T cells after dendritic cell vaccination. The repertoire was sequenced with immunoSEQ multiplex PCR; TCRdb's copy has only in-frame clones and lacks some. The sample has 71,000 or so clones, around 86% seen once. The sequences come from blood, collected before dendritic cell vaccination. These receptors were taken from a human donor with glioblastoma.

V and J are TRBV2 and TRBJ2-5, with TRBD2 matching 8 bases. Trimming at V came to 2 bases and at J to 4 bases, leaving 3 bases not matched to a gene. CDR1 and CDR2 from the germline V gene are SNHLY and FYNNEI. The CDR3 extends over 14 amino acids. CDR3 nucleotide sequence: TGTGCCAGCAGTGAAACCACTAGCGGAGAGACCCAGTACTTC. It translates to CASSETTSGETQYF.

This sequence joins TRBV4-2 and TRBJ2-7; no reliable D call. The CDR3 length is 12 residues. From germline, CDR1 is LGHNA and CDR2 YNFKEQ. V was pared by 0 bases and J by 4 bases, with 4 bases between. The CDR3 loop reads CASSQDSYEQYF. CDR3 DNA sequence: TGTGCCAGCAGCCAAGATAGTTACGAGCAGTACTTC.

There are a few counts of this clone. The V call is TRBV2, the J call TRBJ2-1, with 8 bases fitting TRBD2. The CDR3 has 13 amino acids. Unmatched junction bases numbered 5, after V lost 8 bases and J lost 5 bases. Germline values: CDR1 SNHLY, CDR2 FYNNEI. The CDR3 here is CASAGGLNNEQFF. The DNA for the CDR3 is TGTGCCAGCGCGGGGGGCCTCAACAATGAGCAGTTCTTC.

This clone has just a few counts. The rearrangement links TRBV6-1 to TRBJ2-3, with 8 nucleotides matching TRBD2. CDR1 and CDR2 (germline): MNHNS, SASEGT. The V segment lost 8 bases and the J segment 2 bases; nucleotides outside the gene matches: 6. The CDR3 consists of 14 residues. The CDR3 region is CASLSGGDTDTQYF. DNA for the CDR3: TGTGCCAGCTTGAGCGGGGGTGACACAGATACGCAGTATTTT.

The rearrangement joins TRBV4-1 to TRBJ1-4; weak D call: TRBD1 (5 bases). Between the trimmed V and J ends, which lost 3 bases and 7 bases, there was a span of 18 bases. The CDR3 runs 16 residues. Germline assignment: CDR1 MGHRA and CDR2 YSYEKL. The CDR3 here is CASSQGSQASGEKLFF. In DNA form, the CDR3 reads TGCGCCAGCAGCCAGGGTTCACAGGCCTCCGGTGAAAAACTGTTTTTT.

The genes are TRBV4-1 and TRBJ2-7, with 8 bases fitting TRBD1. From germline, CDR1 is MGHRA and CDR2 YSYEKL. The CDR3 has 14 residues. V shed 2 bases and J 2 bases; nucleotides not matched to a gene: 2. In DNA form, the CDR3 reads TGCGCCAGCAGCCAAACAGGGGGTACCTACGAGCAGTACTTC. Translating gives CASSQTGGTYEQYF.

This clone appeared a few times. The rearrangement uses TRBV5-1 and TRBJ1-3; D perhaps matches TRBD1 (6 bases). The V end lost 5 bases, the J end lost 1 base, and 16 bases lay between the germline ends. Per the germline V gene, CDR1 is SGHRS and CDR2 is YFSETQ. This CDR3 is built from 16 residues. CDR3 protein: CASRPLLQGSGNTIYF. CDR3 bases: TGCGCCAGCAGGCCCCTCTTACAGGGATCTGGAAACACCATATATTTT.

The gene calls are TRBV30 and TRBJ2-7; 7 nucleotides match TRBD2. The junction had 7 bases not matched to a gene; V was cut back by 3 bases and J by 11 bases. Germline V gives CDR1 GTSNPN, CDR2 SVGIG (reference sequence). CDR3 size: 11 residues. The CDR3 coding sequence is TGTGCCTGGAGATTGGCGGGGGTCAAGTACTTC. It encodes CAWRLAGVKYF.

This chain connects TRBV13 to TRBJ2-1; D perhaps matches TRBD1 (5 bases). This CDR3 comprises 14 residues. CDR1 is PRHDT, CDR2 FYEKMQ, per germline (reference sequence). The germline V and J ends were trimmed by 4 bases and 1 base, with 8 bases remaining between them. CDR3 residues: CASSSTASYNEQFF. CDR3 coding DNA: TGTGCCAGCAGCTCGACAGCTTCCTACAATGAGCAGTTCTTC.

The chain links TRBV2 to TRBJ2-7, with a weak D call TRBD1 (6 bases). Trimming removed 2 bases from V and 2 bases from J, with 22 bases in between. Germline-derived CDR1 and CDR2 are SNHLY and FYNNEI. The CDR3 is 18 amino acids. CDR3 protein: CASSESLLDSQLTYEQYF. CDR3 DNA: TGTGCCAGCAGTGAATCCCTCTTGGACAGTCAGCTAACCTACGAGCAGTACTTC.

This clone was picked up a small number of times. The chain links TRBV19 to TRBJ1-4, with 10 bases aligning to TRBD1. This CDR3 contains 14 residues. Germline values: CDR1 LNHDA, CDR2 SQIVND (reference sequence). The trim removed 9 bases at V and 5 bases at J, leaving 6 bases unmatched. This chain's CDR3 is CASSGQGGNEKLFF. The CDR3 DNA is TGTGCCAGCTCCGGACAGGGGGGGAATGAAAAACTGTTTTTT.

The rearrangement joins TRBV11-1 to TRBJ1-2; D gene uncertain. V gave up 2 bases and J gave up 5 bases, with 15 bases separating them. The CDR3 spans 15 residues. Per the germline V gene, CDR1 is SGHAT and CDR2 is FQDESV (reference sequence). CDR3 in amino acids: CASSLNILSDYGYTF. The CDR3 DNA reads TGTGCCAGCAGCTTAAATATCCTGTCAGATTATGGCTACACCTTC.

V is TRBV4-1 and J is TRBJ2-3, with unresolved D. With 1 base removed from V and 3 bases from J, the gap between germline ends came to 5 bases. The CDR3 runs to 13 residues. Germline V gene lookup returns CDR1 MGHRA and CDR2 YSYEKL. The CDR3 nucleotides are TGCGCCAGCAGCCAAGGGGCAACAGATACGCAGTATTTT. It translates to CASSQGATDTQYF.

The V and J genes are TRBV7-9 and TRBJ2-2, with 9 bases matching TRBD2. The CDR3 is 14 residues long. J was trimmed by 3 bases and V by 11 bases; bases with no gene match: 7. Germline CDR1 is SEHNR and CDR2 is FQNEAQ (reference sequence). The CDR3 sequence is CACLAGEDTGELFF. As DNA, the CDR3 is TGTGCCTGCTTAGCGGGGGAGGACACCGGGGAGCTGTTTTTT.

The V and J genes are TRBV7-2 and TRBJ2-3; the D gene is possibly TRBD2 (6 bases). Trimming took 1 base from V and 2 from J, leaving 10 bases between them. The CDR3 is made up of 15 amino acids. From germline, CDR1 is SGHTA and CDR2 FQGNSA. The CDR3 nucleotides are TGTGCCAGCAGCTTAGAGGGCGGGGTCACAGATACGCAGTATTTT. Translated, it gives CASSLEGGVTDTQYF.

Only one count was recorded for this clone. V gene TRBV4-1 combines with J gene TRBJ2-5, with 10 bases identical to TRBD2. The J call is in doubt because the DNA end fits TRBJ2-7 better. Germline CDR1 is MGHRA and CDR2 is YSYEKL. This CDR3 spans 14 amino acids. The CDR3 here is CASSSGLAKHEQYF. The CDR3 bases are TGCGCCAGCAGCTCGGGACTAGCGAAGCACGAGCAGTACTTC.

This clone was seen only a few times. The gene calls are TRBV27 and TRBJ2-7; possible D gene TRBD2, 5 bases. Germline CDR1 MNHEY, CDR2 SMNVEV (reference sequence). V lost 5 bases, J lost 1 base, and 15 bases lay in between. CDR3 size: 15 residues. CDR3 residues: CASSGVSGESYEQYF. In DNA, the CDR3 is TGTGCCAGCAGTGGGGTAAGCGGTGAATCCTACGAGCAGTACTTC.

The DNA for the CDR3 is TGCAGCGTTGAGAGAGATAACACTGAAGCTTTCTTT. Its translation is CSVERDNTEAFF. This rearrangement joins TRBV29-1 to TRBJ1-1; D not resolved. Trimming stripped 3 bases from V and 2 bases from J, with 7 bases between. CDR1 and CDR2 (germline): SQVTM, ANQGSEA. The CDR3 consists of 12 residues.

The chain recombines TRBV6-5 with TRBJ2-2; D is unclear. This CDR3 is built from 14 residues. Germline V gene lookup returns CDR1 MNHEY and CDR2 SVGAGI. V was trimmed by 7 bases and J by 1 base, leaving 10 bases between them. CDR3 in amino acids: CASNPAGNTGELFF. CDR3 DNA: TGTGCCAGCAACCCCGCCGGGAACACCGGGGAGCTGTTTTTT.

This clone was picked up a small number of times. Written as DNA, the CDR3 is TGTGCCAGCAGCTTAGGACAGGGCGGAGAGACCCAGTACTTC. This codes for CASSLGQGGETQYF. V gene TRBV11-1 combines with J gene TRBJ2-5; 7 bases are shared with TRBD1. The germline V gene has CDR1 SGHAT and CDR2 FQDESV (reference sequence). CDR3 length: 14 residues. The V gene end was trimmed by 1 base and the J gene end by 4 bases; junction bases not matched to a gene: 3.

J is TRBJ2-1 and V is TRBV2; 9 positions agree with TRBD1. The CDR3 has 13 amino acids. The V and J ends lost 6 bases and 10 bases, in that order; junction bases with no gene match: 7. In germline, CDR1 is SNHLY, CDR2 FYNNEI. The CDR3 sequence is CASRWDREGEQFF. The CDR3 DNA reads as TGTGCCAGCAGGTGGGACAGGGAGGGAGAGCAGTTCTTC.

As regards this clone: The same CDR3 is also encoded by other DNA sequences in this sample. The chain employs TRBV2 and TRBJ2-1; D possibly corresponds to TRBD1 (6 bases). The CDR3 length is 13 residues. Looked up from germline, CDR1 is SNHLY and CDR2 is FYNNEI. Trimming cost V 5 bases and J 5 bases, with 10 bases left between them. The DNA of the CDR3 is TGTGCCAGCAGTCGAGGACAGAACAATGAGCAGTTCTTC. Amino acids: CASSRGQNNEQFF.

This sequence joins TRBV2 and TRBJ2-2; perhaps TRBD1 as D (5 bases). The CDR3 covers 16 residues. Germline loops: CDR1 SNHLY, CDR2 FYNNEI. V was shortened by 2 bases and J by 1 base, with 11 bases between the two germline ends. The CDR3 region is CASSETDTQNTGELFF. CDR3 nucleotide sequence: TGTGCCAGCAGTGAAACGGACACCCAGAACACCGGGGAGCTGTTTTTT.

This clone was counted a few times. The rearrangement links TRBV29-1 to TRBJ2-3, with 10 bases that match TRBD2. CDR1 and CDR2 (germline): SQVTM, ANQGSEA. V lost 6 bases to trimming and J lost 4 bases; unmatched junction nucleotides: 10. The CDR3 has 15 amino acids. The CDR3 nucleotides read TGCAGCGTCCAGAATACCGGGACTAGCGCAGATACGCAGTATTTT. This sequence encodes CSVQNTGTSADTQYF.